Below, 27 T cell receptor beta chains from the same sample are listed, as sequenced in a study of shared clonotypes between healthy human individuals (TCRdb year 2020). Library generation was performed with the immunoSEQ multiplex PCR assay. The immuneACCESS repertoire file appears here via TCRdb, limited to in-frame rearrangements. These files lack a portion of the clones; in checked studies, under half of the deficit traces to unresolved V genes, and the cause of the others is not known. The sample yields hundreds of thousands of clones; 74% were counted once. The ten largest clones capture approximately 1.7% of the sample. Source material: memory CD4+ T cells sorted from blood. In the paper's terms, the cell subset or site label means: CD45RA-negative fraction. The receptors derive from a woman aged 25 to 39 in good health.

The chain joins TRBV15 to TRBJ2-1, with D unclear. Germline CDR1 LNHNV, CDR2 YYDKDF (reference sequence). Trimming removed 0 bases from V and 7 bases from J, with 4 bases in between. There are 12 residues in the CDR3. CDR3: CATSRDSNEQFF. Here the CDR3 DNA reads TGTGCCACCAGCAGAGATTCAAATGAGCAGTTCTTC.

This chain joins TRBV11-2 and TRBJ1-2, with D uncertain. Germline assignment: CDR1 SGHAT and CDR2 FQNNGV. There are 16 residues in the CDR3. The V end lost 5 bases, the J end lost 4 bases, and 20 bases lay between the germline ends. CDR3 region: CASSGIDELGVYGYTF. The CDR3 DNA reads TGTGCCAGCAGCGGGATCGACGAGTTGGGAGTCTATGGCTACACCTTC.

The chain links TRBV2 to TRBJ2-7; D possibly corresponds to TRBD1 (6 bases). Germline values: CDR1 SNHLY, CDR2 FYNNEI. The ends were cut back, 1 base at V and 6 bases at J, with 10 bases in the middle. This CDR3 region has 13 residues. The CDR3 loop reads CASSEDREFEQYF. The CDR3 nucleotides read TGTGCCAGCAGTGAAGACAGGGAATTCGAGCAGTACTTC.

This chain connects TRBV10-3 to TRBJ2-7; 12 bases are a match to TRBD2. The CDR3 has 17 residues. Germline-derived CDR1 and CDR2 are ENHRY and SYGVKD. The V segment lost 0 bases and the J segment 5 bases; nucleotides outside the gene matches: 8. This CDR3 reads CAISESVLAGGLHEQYF. The CDR3 DNA reads TGTGCCATCAGTGAGTCGGTACTAGCGGGAGGTCTCCACGAGCAGTACTTC.

This clone was seen a single time. The J gene is TRBJ2-7, the V gene TRBV5-1; D is unresolved. Germline CDR1 and CDR2: SGHRS and YFSETQ. This CDR3 spans 12 amino acids. V lost 0 bases and J 5 bases, leaving 6 bases between the germline ends. CDR3 nucleotides: TGCGCCAGCAGCTTGGGACTCGACGAGCAGTACTTC. Residues: CASSLGLDEQYF.

The rearrangement joins TRBV15 to TRBJ1-2, with D maybe TRBD1 (5 bases). CDR1 and CDR2 from the germline V gene are LNHNV and YYDKDF (reference sequence). The CDR3 runs to 14 residues. The V gene lost 2 bases and the J gene lost 4 bases, with 11 bases spanning the gap. The CDR3 sequence is CATSRNRDGYGYTF. CDR3 in DNA: TGTGCCACCAGCAGAAATAGGGACGGCTATGGCTACACCTTC.

As for this clone: The sample carries other DNA sequences with the same CDR3. The chain links TRBV29-1 to TRBJ2-7; no clear D gene. V shed 4 bases and J shed 4 bases, with 5 bases lying between them. In germline, CDR1 is SQVTM, CDR2 ANQGSEA. This CDR3 comprises 10 residues. DNA for the CDR3: TGCAGCGTTGGCGGATACGAGCAGTACTTC. Its protein is CSVGGYEQYF.

The sample holds one count of this clone. The chain carries TRBV10-3 and TRBJ2-7; TRBD1 matches 8 bases. Per germline, CDR1 ENHRY and CDR2 SYGVKD. The CDR3 has 14 amino acids. V lost 6 bases, J lost 1 base, and 5 bases stayed unmatched. Written as DNA, the CDR3 is TGTGCCATCAGGTCAGACAGGGGATCCTACGAGCAGTACTTC. It translates to CAIRSDRGSYEQYF.

Only one count was recorded for this clone. The chain joins TRBV6-1 to TRBJ2-7; D is possibly TRBD2 (6 bases). This CDR3 has 13 residues. The germline V and J ends were trimmed by 3 bases and 6 bases, with 12 bases remaining between them. Germline V gene data show CDR1 as MNHNS and CDR2 as SASEGT. DNA for the CDR3: TGTGCCAGCAGTGACTGGGGGGAGGTCGAGCAGTACTTC. This sequence encodes CASSDWGEVEQYF.

The chain uses TRBV5-4 and TRBJ2-1; 7 positions match TRBD2. The V gene end was trimmed by 1 base and the J gene end by 5 bases; junction bases not matched to a gene: 6. The CDR3 is 15 amino acids. Germline V CDR1 and CDR2: SGHNT, YYREEE (reference sequence). This CDR3 reads CASSLIERDHNEQFF. Here the CDR3 DNA reads TGTGCCAGCAGCTTGATCGAGCGGGACCACAATGAGCAGTTCTTC.

The V and J genes are TRBV5-1 and TRBJ2-1; 9 bases map to TRBD1. The CDR3 sequence is 15 residues long. The germline gives CDR1 SGHRS, CDR2 YFSETQ. Trimming took 3 bases from V and 8 from J; bases not matched to a gene: 9. In DNA, the CDR3 is TGCGCCAGCAGCTCATCCGGGACAGGGTTCGATGAGCAGTTCTTC. Its protein product is CASSSSGTGFDEQFF.

The chain is built from TRBV11-2 and TRBJ2-5; TRBD1 matches 8 bases. The CDR3 is 15 residues long. Germline V CDR1 and CDR2: SGHAT, FQNNGV. After removal of 6 bases from V and 1 base from J, the junction contained 7 bases not matched to a gene. CDR3 region: CASRSSGTGQETQYF. As DNA, the CDR3 is TGTGCCAGCAGAAGCTCCGGGACAGGCCAAGAGACCCAGTACTTC. The full variable domain, rest sourced from reference TRBV11-2 and TRBJ2-5, is EAGVAQSPRYKIIEKRQSVAFWCNPISGHATLYWYQQILGQGPKLLIQFQNNGVVDDSQLPKDRFSAERLKGVDSTLKIQPAKLEDSAVYLCASRSSGTGQETQYFGPGTRLLVL.

V is TRBV10-2 and J is TRBJ1-1, with D possibly matching TRBD1 (6 bases). The CDR3 contains 14 residues. V was shortened by 5 bases and J by 4 bases, with 14 bases between the two germline ends. CDR1 WSHSY and CDR2 SAAADI come from the germline V gene. For the CDR3, the DNA is TGCGCCAGCAGTAGGGGGTTCGGTAGCACTGAAGCTTTCTTT. Its translation: CASSRGFGSTEAFF.

The chain links TRBV5-1 to TRBJ2-2, with TRBD1 matching 9 bases. This CDR3 contains 15 residues. Germline-derived CDR1 and CDR2 are SGHRS and YFSETQ. Trimming took 7 bases from V and 0 from J; bases not matched to a gene: 4. This CDR3 reads CASGRDRANTGELFF. The DNA for the CDR3 is TGCGCCAGCGGAAGGGACAGGGCGAACACCGGGGAGCTGTTTTTT.

This clone was counted ten times or more. This chain links TRBV25-1 with TRBJ1-6; D might be TRBD1 (5 bases). The CDR3 has 14 amino acids. Germline lookup yields CDR1 MGHDK and CDR2 SYGVNS. Trimming took off 6 bases at V and 10 bases at J, with 16 bases between the two ends. The CDR3 spells CASSPIGGVSPLHF. CDR3 nucleotides: TGTGCCAGCAGCCCCATTGGAGGGGTATCACCCCTCCACTTT.

This clone was observed a few times. The chain combines TRBV2 with TRBJ2-1; 11 bases are shared with TRBD2. Germline CDR1 reads SNHLY; CDR2 reads FYNNEI. The CDR3 has 14 amino acids. J gave up 7 bases and V 6 bases, and 5 bases lay outside the gene matches. DNA of the CDR3: TGTGCCAGCAGGACTAGCGGGGCTCGAAATGAGCAGTTCTTC. Translating it yields CASRTSGARNEQFF.

This rearrangement joins TRBV7-9 to TRBJ2-2; TRBD1 matches 7 bases. Germline V gene data show CDR1 as SEHNR and CDR2 as FQNEAQ (reference sequence). This CDR3 has 15 amino acids. The V and J ends lost 11 bases and 7 bases, in that order; junction bases with no gene match: 16. The chain's CDR3 is CAGHNLDRAGGELFF. CDR3 in DNA: TGTGCCGGACACAATCTCGACAGGGCGGGCGGGGAGCTGTTTTTT.

This chain joins TRBV5-1 and TRBJ2-7, with 12 nucleotides matching TRBD1. The CDR3 sequence is 14 residues long. In germline, CDR1 is SGHRS, CDR2 YFSETQ. V lost 5 bases and J lost 6; bases outside the gene matches: 6. Written as DNA, the CDR3 is TGCGCCAGCAGTTCCGGGACAGGGGGCACCGAGCAGTACTTC. It encodes CASSSGTGGTEQYF.

The chain has TRBV15 and TRBJ2-6, with D maybe TRBD1 (5 bases). V was trimmed by 5 bases and J by 0 bases, leaving 11 bases between them. Per the germline V gene, CDR1 is LNHNV and CDR2 is YYDKDF (reference sequence). This CDR3 has 16 residues. The CDR3 spells CATSARQGSGANVLTF. The CDR3, as DNA: TGTGCCACCAGCGCCCGTCAGGGCTCTGGGGCCAACGTCCTGACTTTC. The entire variable domain, with the rest obtained from reference TRBV15 and TRBJ2-6, is as follows: DAMVIQNPRYQVTQFGKPVTLSCSQTLNHNVMYWYQQKSSQAPKLLFHYYDKDFNNEADTPDNFQSRRPNTSFCFLDIRSPGLGDTAMYLCATSARQGSGANVLTFGAGSRLTVL.

V is TRBV25-1 and J is TRBJ2-1, with D perhaps TRBD2 (5 bases). CDR1 is MGHDK, CDR2 SYGVNS, per germline. V was cut by 5 bases and J by 4 bases, with 18 bases left in between. The CDR3 has 16 amino acids. The CDR3 reads CASSPAGEFPYNEQFF. CDR3 nucleotide sequence: TGTGCCAGCAGTCCCGCCGGGGAGTTTCCTTACAATGAGCAGTTCTTC.

The chain has TRBV5-1 and TRBJ2-1, with no clear D. The CDR3 has 16 residues. V gave up 0 bases and J gave up 0 bases, with 10 bases separating them. Germline V gene data show CDR1 as SGHRS and CDR2 as YFSETQ. CDR3 amino acids: CASSLVSPSSYNEQFF. CDR3 sequence (DNA): TGCGCCAGCAGCTTGGTGTCGCCAAGCTCCTACAATGAGCAGTTCTTC. The variable domain in full, completed from reference TRBV5-1 and TRBJ2-1, reads KAGVTQTPRYLIKTRGQQVTLSCSPISGHRSVSWYQQTPGQGLQFLFEYFSETQRNKGNFPGRFSGRQFSNSRSEMNVSTLELGDSALYLCASSLVSPSSYNEQFFGPGTRLTVL.

The rearrangement joins TRBV19 to TRBJ2-7; perhaps TRBD1 as D (5 bases). The CDR3 extends over 16 amino acids. From germline, CDR1 is LNHDA and CDR2 SQIVND (reference sequence). Between the trimmed V and J ends, which lost 6 bases and 3 bases, there was a span of 21 bases. The CDR3 protein is CASRQISDGHYYEQYF. CDR3 DNA: TGTGCCAGTAGACAGATTAGTGATGGACACTACTACGAGCAGTACTTC.

In the case of this clone: This may be a read error, as it is one base from a much larger clone. The V and J genes are TRBV7-8 and TRBJ2-3; D is unclear. Germline V gene data show CDR1 as SGHVS and CDR2 as FQNEAQ. The CDR3 has 13 amino acids. V was clipped by 3 bases and J by 0 bases, with 4 bases between them. The CDR3 DNA is TGTGCCAGCAGCTTCGCAAGCACAGATACGCAGTATTTT. Protein product: CASSFASTDTQYF.

This chain links TRBV5-4 with TRBJ1-1; no firm D call. Per germline, CDR1 SGHNT and CDR2 YYREEE (reference sequence). V gave up 4 bases and J gave up 7 bases, with 11 bases separating them. This CDR3 has 12 amino acids. The CDR3 DNA follows: TGTGCCAGCAGCCGACGGACGGATGAAGCTTTCTTT. Translating gives CASSRRTDEAFF.

The sample holds one count of this clone. The V gene is TRBV11-2, the J gene TRBJ2-1, with D perhaps being TRBD1 or TRBD2 (5 bases each). The CDR3 is made up of 19 amino acids. V was pared by 3 bases and J by 6 bases, with 27 bases between. Per germline, CDR1 SGHAT and CDR2 FQNNGV. For the CDR3, the DNA is TGTGCCAGCAGCTTGACAACAGATACCGGGACCCAACGGAGCAATGAGCAGTTCTTC. It yields the protein CASSLTTDTGTQRSNEQFF. Complete variable domain (other parts from reference TRBV11-2 and TRBJ2-1): EAGVAQSPRYKIIEKRQSVAFWCNPISGHATLYWYQQILGQGPKLLIQFQNNGVVDDSQLPKDRFSAERLKGVDSTLKIQPAKLEDSAVYLCASSLTTDTGTQRSNEQFFGPGTRLTVL.

V is TRBV29-1 and J is TRBJ2-1; D gene uncertain. Germline CDR1 and CDR2: SQVTM and ANQGSEA. Trimming removed 3 bases at V and 3 bases at J, with 6 bases between. The CDR3 length is 12 residues. This CDR3 reads CSVESDYNEQFF. CDR3 DNA: TGCAGCGTTGAGTCTGACTACAATGAGCAGTTCTTC.

This chain links TRBV28 with TRBJ2-7; 7 bases align to TRBD2. This CDR3 region has 13 residues. Germline CDR1 MDHEN, CDR2 SYDVKM. V was pared by 7 bases and J by 4 bases, with 7 bases of the junction left unmatched. CDR3 DNA: TGTGCCAGCATTGCGGGAGAAAGTTACGAGCAGTACTTC. Its protein is CASIAGESYEQYF.